A selection of T cell receptor beta chains follows, all from one sample in a study of Ad26.COV2.S vaccination and SARS-CoV-2 variants. Profiling relied on immunoSEQ multiplex PCR, and the TCRdb table lists in-frame clones only, not all of them. In the table there are about half a million clones, roughly 87% of which are singletons. The specimen was peripheral blood, collected in a trial of Ad26.COV2.S vaccine versus placebo. Every receptor here comes from a person between 18 and 59 years old who received the Ad26.COV2.S COVID-19 vaccine or a placebo. Both conserved end residues are part of each CDR3. D genes are given only for firm matches. A clone size is listed for some rows: how often the clone was seen (once, few, many), or a class if it is expanded.

clone size: NA; V gene: TRBV3-1/TRBV3-2; J gene: TRBJ2-3; D gene: NA; CDR3 protein: CASSQDRGTDTQYF; CDR3 DNA: TGTGCCAGCAGCCAAGACAGGGGCACAGATACGCAGTATTTT
clone size: NA; V gene: TRBV28; J gene: TRBJ2-2; D gene: TRBD2; CDR3 protein: CASTNSAGGTGELFF; CDR3 DNA: TGTGCCAGCACCAATAGCGCGGGGGGCACCGGGGAGCTGTTTTTT
clone size: NA; V gene: TRBV5-6; J gene: TRBJ1-3; D gene: NA; CDR3 protein: CASSPGAGTSGNTIYF; CDR3 DNA: TGTGCCAGCAGCCCCGGGGCAGGGACCTCTGGAAACACCATATATTTT
clone size: NA; V gene: TRBV6-5; J gene: TRBJ1-4; D gene: NA; CDR3 protein: CASSSGTSEKLFF; CDR3 DNA: TGTGCCAGCAGCAGCGGGACGTCGGAAAAACTGTTTTTT
clone size: once; V gene: TRBV9; J gene: TRBJ2-6; D gene: TRBD2; CDR3 protein: CASSVAVAGNGANVLTF; CDR3 DNA: TGTGCCAGCAGCGTAGCTGTAGCGGGGAACGGGGCCAACGTCCTGACTTTC
clone size: NA; V gene: TRBV6-5; J gene: TRBJ2-7; D gene: TRBD1; CDR3 protein: CASSSFRGRLEQYF; CDR3 DNA: TGTGCCAGCAGTAGTTTCAGGGGGCGCCTCGAGCAGTACTTC
clone size: NA; V gene: TRBV5-4; J gene: TRBJ1-3; D gene: NA; CDR3 protein: CASSQTSSGNTIYF; CDR3 DNA: TGTGCCAGCAGCCAGACATCCTCTGGAAACACCATATATTTT
clone size: NA; V gene: TRBV12-3/TRBV12-4; J gene: TRBJ1-2; D gene: NA; CDR3 protein: CASSPATVGYTF; CDR3 DNA: TGTGCCAGCAGTCCTGCGACAGTTGGCTACACCTTC
clone size: NA; V gene: TRBV14; J gene: TRBJ2-7; D gene: NA; CDR3 protein: CASSWGRGSSYEQYF; CDR3 DNA: TGTGCCAGCAGTTGGGGGCGAGGGAGCTCCTACGAGCAGTACTTC
clone size: few; V gene: TRBV2; J gene: TRBJ2-3; D gene: TRBD2; CDR3 protein: CASRRLAGGRDTQYF; CDR3 DNA: TGTGCCAGCAGGAGACTAGCGGGGGGGCGTGATACGCAGTATTTT
clone size: NA; V gene: TRBV5-8; J gene: TRBJ2-6; D gene: NA; CDR3 protein: CASSRKSSGANVLTF; CDR3 DNA: TGTGCCAGCAGCCGAAAGAGCTCTGGGGCCAACGTCCTGACTTTC
clone size: NA; V gene: TRBV29-1; J gene: TRBJ1-1; D gene: NA; CDR3 protein: CSVEESGSRGIFNTEAFF; CDR3 DNA: TGCAGCGTTGAAGAGAGTGGGTCCAGGGGAATATTTAACACTGAAGCTTTCTTT
clone size: NA; V gene: TRBV6-1; J gene: TRBJ1-1; D gene: NA; CDR3 protein: CASSEILMNTEAFF; CDR3 DNA: TGTGCCAGCAGTGAAATCCTAATGAACACTGAAGCTTTCTTT
clone size: NA; V gene: TRBV7-9; J gene: TRBJ2-7; D gene: NA; CDR3 protein: CASSPARGRRSSYEQYF; CDR3 DNA: TGTGCCAGCAGCCCCGCGAGAGGTCGCAGGAGCTCCTACGAGCAGTACTTC
clone size: once; V gene: TRBV5-6; J gene: TRBJ2-7; D gene: NA; CDR3 protein: CASSSPGSYEQYF; CDR3 DNA: TGTGCCAGCAGCTCCCCGGGCTCCTACGAGCAGTACTTC
clone size: NA; V gene: TRBV7-8; J gene: TRBJ2-1; D gene: NA; CDR3 protein: CASSLIPQRVRSYNEQFF; CDR3 DNA: TGTGCCAGCAGCTTAATTCCCCAGCGGGTCAGATCCTACAATGAGCAGTTCTTC
clone size: once; V gene: TRBV2; J gene: TRBJ2-3; D gene: TRBD2; CDR3 protein: CASSRPTSGRTDTQYF; CDR3 DNA: TGTGCCAGCAGCCGCCCAACTAGCGGCCGCACAGATACGCAGTATTTT
clone size: few; V gene: TRBV24-1; J gene: TRBJ1-1; D gene: NA; CDR3 protein: CATSDPGTEAFF; CDR3 DNA: TGTGCCACCAGTGATCCTGGGACTGAAGCTTTCTTT
clone size: NA; V gene: TRBV5-1; J gene: TRBJ2-1; D gene: NA; CDR3 protein: CASSLRRGDNEQFF; CDR3 DNA: TGCGCCAGCAGCCTCCGGAGGGGGGACAATGAGCAGTTCTTC
clone size: NA; V gene: TRBV10-2; J gene: TRBJ1-4; D gene: NA; CDR3 protein: CASSDYRGTLDEKLFF; CDR3 DNA: TGCGCCAGCTCCGACTATAGGGGGACACTGGATGAAAAACTGTTTTTT
clone size: NA; V gene: TRBV3-1/TRBV3-2; J gene: TRBJ1-3; D gene: NA; CDR3 protein: CASSQGGVNTIYF; CDR3 DNA: TGTGCCAGCAGCCAAGGAGGGGTTAACACCATATATTTT
clone size: few; V gene: TRBV7-9; J gene: TRBJ1-2; D gene: NA; CDR3 protein: CASSFQGNYGYTF; CDR3 DNA: TGTGCCAGCAGCTTTCAGGGGAACTATGGCTACACCTTC
clone size: NA; V gene: TRBV4-3; J gene: TRBJ1-3; D gene: NA; CDR3 protein: CASSQAPTEGNTIYF; CDR3 DNA: TGCGCCAGCAGCCAAGCCCCGACCGAAGGAAACACCATATATTTT
clone size: NA; V gene: TRBV10-3; J gene: TRBJ1-1; D gene: TRBD1; CDR3 protein: CAISERQGSTEAFF; CDR3 DNA: TGTGCCATCAGTGAGCGACAGGGGTCTACTGAAGCTTTCTTT
clone size: NA; V gene: TRBV4-1; J gene: TRBJ1-6; D gene: TRBD1; CDR3 protein: CASSQPERGLNSPLHF; CDR3 DNA: TGCGCCAGCAGCCAGCCTGAGAGGGGGCTCAATTCACCCCTCCACTTT
clone size: NA; V gene: TRBV18; J gene: TRBJ1-2; D gene: TRBD1; CDR3 protein: CASSPTGATNYGYTF; CDR3 DNA: TGTGCCAGCTCACCGACAGGGGCCACTAACTATGGCTACACCTTC
clone size: NA; V gene: TRBV4-2; J gene: TRBJ1-4; D gene: NA; CDR3 protein: CASSQDPPRGANEKLFF; CDR3 DNA: TGTGCCAGCAGCCAAGACCCACCCCGTGGCGCCAATGAAAAACTGTTTTTT
clone size: once; V gene: TRBV7-2; J gene: TRBJ1-3; D gene: NA; CDR3 protein: CASSLATFSGNTIYF; CDR3 DNA: TGTGCCAGCAGCTTAGCCACTTTCTCTGGAAACACCATATATTTT
clone size: few; V gene: TRBV20-1; J gene: TRBJ1-2; D gene: NA; CDR3 protein: CSANANYGYTF; CDR3 DNA: TGCAGTGCTAACGCTAACTATGGCTACACCTTC
clone size: NA; V gene: TRBV27; J gene: TRBJ2-3; D gene: NA; CDR3 protein: CASSFSGVTDTQYF; CDR3 DNA: TGTGCCAGCAGTTTCTCTGGGGTGACGGATACGCAGTATTTT